This TCR beta chain derives from a study of regulatory T cells in long-lasting Graves disease. General study findings and limits: The study found persistent patients shared more public clonotypes (2,741) than new patients (around 870).

Libraries of TCR beta came from iRepertoire HTBI primers plus Arm-PCR of CDR3 regions. One entry per CDR3 protein, called by TCRdb with MiXCR from the multiplex PCR reads. Of about 620,000 distinct CDR3 sequences in the sample, less than 20% are singletons; the top ten hold 15% to 20%. As for time point: newly diagnosed GD, antithyroid drugs for less than 3 months. Construction of the TCR library relied on RNA isolated from PBMCs. CDR1 is SNHLY, CDR2 FYNNEI, per germline. The CDR3 runs 14 residues. V lost 7 bases and J 6 bases, leaving 15 bases between the germline ends. A note on this clonotype: Antigen specificity is unknown. A much larger clone sits a single nucleotide away, making a read error possible.

Separately, the same data were catalogued under a study of T cells in Graves' hyperthyroidism and ophthalmopathy. That report notes: Progression to ophthalmopathy was predicted a median of about six months early.

This receptor was taken from a woman aged 25 to 39 with Graves disease. This chain links TRBV2 with TRBJ1-4; possibly TRBD1 for D (6 bases). Sequenced material: peripheral blood mononuclear cells (PBMCs), taken at new diagnosis, from a patient treated with antithyroid drugs. The CDR3: CASITGRTDEKLFF. For the CDR3, the DNA is TGTGCCAGCATCACGGGCCGGACAGATGAAAAACTGTTTTTT.